Listed below are T cell receptor beta chains from one sample, sequenced in a study of blood T cell repertoires in COVID-19. The method was immunoSEQ multiplex PCR; TCRdb's version includes in-frame clones alone and lacks a portion of them. The table has under 300,000 clones, roughly 86% seen once. Sequencing used peripheral blood. These receptors were taken from a man aged 50-60 years with acute or convalescent COVID-19. Each CDR3 is given with its conserved first and last residue. A D gene is named only where the DNA matches it firmly. A clone size is listed for some rows: how often the clone was seen (once, few, many), or a class if it is expanded.

TRBV11-2	TRBJ1-2	.	.	14	TGTGCCAGCAGCTTAAACAGGGCTGACTATGGCTACACCTTC	CASSLNRADYGYTF
TRBV7-9	TRBJ2-1	.	.	14	TGTGCCAGCGGGTGGAGGAGCTCCTACAATGAGCAGTTCTTC	CASGWRSSYNEQFF
TRBV9	TRBJ2-5	.	.	16	TGTGCCAGCAGCGTAGACGGGGGCCCCAAGCGGGGGACCCAGTACTTC	CASSVDGGPKRGTQYF
TRBV7-3	TRBJ2-1	.	.	14	TGTGCCAGCAGCTTACCAGGTTCCTACAATGAGCAGTTCTTC	CASSLPGSYNEQFF
TRBV19	TRBJ2-7	.	TRBD1	14	TGTGCCAGTAGATCGACAGGGGGCGGGGGCGAGCAGTACTTC	CASRSTGGGGEQYF
TRBV5-4	TRBJ1-5	.	.	14	TGTGCCAGCAGCTTAAGGGGGAGCAGTCAGCCCCAGCATTTT	CASSLRGSSQPQHF
TRBV4-2	TRBJ2-1	.	TRBD2	16	TGTGCCAGCAGCCAAGAAGCCGGGACTAGCGGCAATGAGCAGTTCTTC	CASSQEAGTSGNEQFF
TRBV6-5	TRBJ2-1	.	TRBD1	15	TGTGCCAGCGAGGCAGGACAGGTTGCGAACAATGAGCAGTTCTTC	CASEAGQVANNEQFF
TRBV5-8	TRBJ1-1	.	.	14	TGTGCCAGCAGCTTGAGGACAGCGACGACAGGAGCTTTCTTT	CASSLRTATTGAFF
TRBV2	TRBJ2-1	.	TRBD2	14	TGTGCCAGCGAAACCGGGACTAGCGACAATGAGCAGTTCTTC	CASETGTSDNEQFF
TRBV6-5	TRBJ1-5	once	TRBD1	15	TGTGCCAGCAGTCCGCTGGACAGGGATGGCCAGCCCCAGCATTTT	CASSPLDRDGQPQHF
TRBV11-2	TRBJ2-5	.	.	11	TGTGCCAGCACCCCGGGTGAGACCCAGTACTTC	CASTPGETQYF
TRBV2	TRBJ1-4	.	.	13	TGTGCCAGCAGGAGGGCAACTAATGAAAAACTGTTTTTT	CASRRATNEKLFF
TRBV7-3	TRBJ2-7	.	TRBD2	17	TGTGCCAGCAGCTTAACATTGGCGGGAGTGTATTCCTACGAGCAGTACTTC	CASSLTLAGVYSYEQYF
TRBV18	TRBJ1-4	.	.	14	TGTGCCAGCTCACCCTTACAGGGTAATGAAAAACTGTTTTTT	CASSPLQGNEKLFF
TRBV6-6	TRBJ2-5	.	TRBD2	13	TGTGCCAGCACCCGGGGGGGGCAAGAGACCCAGTACTTC	CASTRGGQETQYF
TRBV2	TRBJ2-3	.	TRBD2	15	TGTGCCAGCCCGGGACTAGCGGGAGGTACAGATACGCAGTATTTT	CASPGLAGGTDTQYF
TRBV10-3	TRBJ2-7	once	.	14	TGTGCCATCAGTGAGGGTAGGGTAGCGGACGAGCAGTACTTC	CAISEGRVADEQYF
TRBV6-6	TRBJ2-7	once	TRBD1	15	TGTGCCAGCAGCCTTCCCGGGACAGCCCACTACGAGCAGTACTTC	CASSLPGTAHYEQYF
TRBV30	TRBJ1-6	.	.	13	TGTGCCTGGAGTGTAGAGACAGATTCACCCCTCCACTTT	CAWSVETDSPLHF
TRBV6-5	TRBJ1-1	.	.	15	TGTGCCAGCAACCCAATGGAGTTGCCTTTTTTCGTAGCTTTCTTT	CASNPMELPFFVAFF
TRBV29-1	TRBJ2-5	.	.	12	TGCAGCGTTGCACCCTCCGGGGAGACCCAGTACTTC	CSVAPSGETQYF
TRBV11-2	TRBJ1-1	.	.	19	TGTGCCAGCAGCTTAGATGTTGGAGGGCTGCTGCGTTTGAACACTGAAGCTTTCTTT	CASSLDVGGLLRLNTEAFF
TRBV9	TRBJ2-7	.	.	13	TGTGCCAGCAGCCCCCAGGGGGGCTACGAGCAGTACTTC	CASSPQGGYEQYF
TRBV30	TRBJ1-2	.	.	12	TGTGCCTGGAGTGTAGGTGGGCAGGGGTTATCCTTC	CAWSVGGQGLSF
TRBV6-5	TRBJ2-1	.	TRBD2	15	TGTGCCAGCAGTTACATTCCAGCGGGAGCTTATGAGCAGTTCTTC	CASSYIPAGAYEQFF
TRBV6-5	TRBJ2-5	.	TRBD1	14	TGTGCCAGCACTATGGGACAGTTTGAAGAGACCCAGTACTTC	CASTMGQFEETQYF
TRBV10-3	TRBJ1-1	.	.	15	TGTGCCATCAGTGAGTCGGGAGGGGCCTACGCTGAAGCTTTCTTT	CAISESGGAYAEAFF
TRBV4-1	TRBJ1-4	.	.	18	TGCGCCAGCAGCCCCCGAGGAAACCGCGACGGCTCTAATGAAAAACTGTTTTTT	CASSPRGNRDGSNEKLFF
TRBV13	TRBJ2-2	.	.	17	TGTGCCAGCAGCTCGGAGGTCAGCGCCTTAAACACCGGGGAGCTGTTTTTT	CASSSEVSALNTGELFF
TRBV5-6	TRBJ1-2	.	.	13	TGTGCCAGCAGCTTGGAGACTCTCTATGGCTACACCTTC	CASSLETLYGYTF
TRBV18	TRBJ1-1	few	.	16	TGTGCCAGCTCACCTCGGCCTGGTGAGGTGAACACTGAAGCTTTCTTT	CASSPRPGEVNTEAFF
TRBV2	TRBJ2-7	.	.	14	TGTGCCAGCAGTGAGGAGGTTAGGTCCTACGAGCAGTACTTC	CASSEEVRSYEQYF
TRBV5-1	TRBJ2-1	.	TRBD2	16	TGCGCCAGCAGCTTGCAGCGGGGGCTCTCCTACAATGAGCAGTTCTTC	CASSLQRGLSYNEQFF
TRBV5-6	TRBJ2-2	.	.	12	TGTGCCAGCAGCTTGGGCGACGGGGAGCTGTTTTTT	CASSLGDGELFF
TRBV7-9	TRBJ2-7	.	TRBD1	15	TGTGCCAGCAGCTTTTCTGGACAGGGGTACCACGAGCAGTACTTC	CASSFSGQGYHEQYF
TRBV4-1	TRBJ2-2	.	.	15	TGCGCCAGCAGCCAATTCCAACTGAACACCGGGGAGCTGTTTTTT	CASSQFQLNTGELFF
TRBV5-1	TRBJ1-1	.	TRBD1	13	TGCGCCAGCAGCCAGACAGGGGCGATTGAAGCTTTCTTT	CASSQTGAIEAFF
TRBV7-6	TRBJ1-1	.	.	14	TGTGCCAGCAGCTTACGGACAACGAACACTGAAGCTTTCTTT	CASSLRTTNTEAFF
TRBV6-2/TRBV6-3	TRBJ2-7	.	TRBD2	15	TGTGCCAGCAGTTACTCACTAGCGGGAATCTACGAGCAGTACTTC	CASSYSLAGIYEQYF
TRBV27	TRBJ2-7	.	TRBD2	15	TGTGCCAGCAGTCCCCGGACTAGCGGAACCTACGAGCAGTACTTC	CASSPRTSGTYEQYF
TRBV15	TRBJ1-1	.	TRBD1	15	TGTGCCACCAGCTCACCGGACAGGGCTGGCACTGAAGCTTTCTTT	CATSSPDRAGTEAFF
TRBV19	TRBJ2-2	.	.	14	TGTGCCAGTAGTACGGGACTCAGCACCGGGGAGCTGTTTTTT	CASSTGLSTGELFF
TRBV10-1	TRBJ2-1	.	TRBD2	14	TGCGCCAGCAGTGATGGGGGGGCCTACAATGAGCAGTTCTTC	CASSDGGAYNEQFF
TRBV19	TRBJ1-1	.	TRBD1	13	TGTGCCAGTAGTATAGCCGGGACAGGGGAAGCTTTCTTT	CASSIAGTGEAFF
TRBV7-9	TRBJ2-7	.	.	14	TGTGCCAGCAGCCCGGGACTCATCCTCTACGAGCAGTACTTC	CASSPGLILYEQYF